This TCR beta chain was observed in a study of blood T cells in healthy people across ages. This CDR3 is built from 18 residues. The germline V gene encodes CDR1 SGHTA and CDR2 FQGTGA. V was pared by 5 bases and J by 1 base, with 11 bases of the junction left unmatched. Alongside a J-beta primer mix, a sample-barcoded 5' primer served in a second PCR lasting roughly 7 to 11 cycles. Tagging of each cDNA molecule was performed by a template-switch adaptor with 12 random nucleotides. TCRdb used MiXCR to reprocess the 5' RACE reads, holding one entry per CDR3 protein. Here the sample spans roughly 730,000 distinct CDR3 sequences, approximately 60% being singletons. A note on this clonotype: Antigen specificity is unknown.

Study outcomes and limitations: More naive CD4+ cells and higher diversity were found in long-lived than in aged donors.

Sequences were obtained from blood. The rearrangement uses TRBV7-3 and TRBJ2-3; 11 nucleotides match TRBD2. This TCR was recovered from a middle-aged man in good health. The CDR3 spells CASSLRIAGGPGTDTQYF. CDR3 nucleotide sequence: TGTGCCAGCAGCCTACGAATAGCGGGAGGGCCGGGCACAGATACGCAGTATTTT.